Listed below are T cell receptor beta chains from one sample, sequenced in a study of T-cell reconstitution after alpha-beta-depleted transplantation in children. TCRdb re-analysed the PCR reads in MiXCR, keeping a single row per CDR3 protein. Here the sample spans some 400,000 distinct CDR3 sequences, roughly 21% being singletons. The sequencing used PBMCs from the stem cell graft donor, collected from the stem cell graft. All receptors derive from a human donor who donated a stem cell graft to a child with acute myeloid leukemia. The CDR3 runs from the conserved cysteine through the conserved F or W. Only some rows state a clone size, as once, few, many or a class for expanded clones.

>NA|TRBJ2-2|TRBV2
CASSYGGPSSGELFF
>NA|TRBJ2-7|TRBV27
CASSFRATTYEQYF
>NA|TRBJ2-7|TRBV5-1
CASSLDTGKGYEQYF
>NA|TRBJ2-7|TRBV27
CASSFRGTTYEQYF
>many|TRBJ1-1|TRBV12-3/TRBV12-4
CASGRAGDTEAFF
>few|TRBJ1-1|TRBV4-3
CASSQEGLRDTEAFF
>few|TRBJ2-2|TRBV6-5
CASGGLTGELFF
>NA|TRBJ2-1|TRBV7-2
CASSLAETVHNEQFF
>many|TRBJ2-5|TRBV6-1
CASSPGDSRRETQYF
>few|TRBJ2-1|TRBV4-1
CASSQDLSDNEQFF
>many|TRBJ2-1|TRBV29-1
CSVRDRVYNEQFF
>NA|TRBJ2-3|TRBV27
CASSGGGGRARTDTQYF
>NA|TRBJ1-5|TRBV12-3/TRBV12-4
CATGQVSNQPQHF
>NA|TRBJ1-5|TRBV20-1
CSASPEGPQHF
>NA|TRBJ1-1|TRBV29-1
CSAAMPDWNTEAFF
>few|TRBJ2-1|TRBV28
CASSPWGLGTNNEQFF
>many|TRBJ1-5|TRBV12-3/TRBV12-4
CASSRREGANQPQHF
>many|TRBJ2-1|TRBV20-1
CSARRLAGMYNEQFF
>few|TRBJ1-1|TRBV12-3/TRBV12-4
CASRRVTTGTEAFF
>few|TRBJ1-4|TRBV12-3/TRBV12-4
CASSARTGSSSNEKLFF
>few|TRBJ2-7|TRBV7-2
CASSSRVEVAGAYEQYF
>NA|TRBJ2-3|TRBV9
CASSGGTSGRGPPDTQYF
>few|TRBJ2-5|TRBV28
CASSHGDRVAQETQYF
>NA|TRBJ2-7|TRBV20-1
CSARDQGTSGRKQYF
>few|TRBJ1-1|TRBV29-1
CSVDRVGNTEAFF
>NA|TRBJ2-3|TRBV6-5
CASSSGIGTSDTLTDTQYF
>many|TRBJ2-7|TRBV29-1
CSVESGTSVPYEQYF
>NA|TRBJ2-7|TRBV5-1
CASSPALTYEQYF
>NA|TRBJ2-7|TRBV5-1
CASSLLPASYEQYF
>few|TRBJ1-2|TRBV7-9
CASSFDLTGGYGYTF
>NA|TRBJ2-1|TRBV20-1
CSARSRVIGLAVLSSYNEQFF
>few|TRBJ2-7|TRBV9
CASSPSSSSYEQYF
>NA|TRBJ1-1|TRBV5-1
CASRSAPNTEAFF
>NA|TRBJ2-1|TRBV12-3/TRBV12-4
CASSYRLSNEQFF
>few|TRBJ2-5|TRBV28
CASSFRGSWETQYF
>NA|TRBJ2-1|TRBV10-3
CAIKPGLADDEQFF
>few|TRBJ2-1|TRBV18
CASSPPGGMSRNEQFF
>NA|TRBJ2-1|TRBV19
CASSLGLAGVINEQFF
>few|TRBJ1-4|TRBV18
CASSQKPGHLPTNEKLFF
>NA|TRBJ2-5|TRBV21-1
CASSGPHLTQYF
>NA|TRBJ2-5|TRBV30
CAWSGISRGTQYF
>NA|TRBJ2-2|TRBV7-3
CASTPQRNTGELFF
>few|TRBJ2-1|TRBV5-1
CASSFGTSKLLHEQFF
>few|TRBJ2-1|TRBV10-3
CAISESGTSVNEQFF
>NA|TRBJ2-2|TRBV29-1
CSVGTSENTGELFF
>many|TRBJ2-1|TRBV29-1
CSVVTAGGYNEQFF
>many|TRBJ2-5|TRBV20-1
CSARDGSVQETQYF
>many|TRBJ2-2|TRBV5-1
CASSLEGLALNTGELFF
>NA|TRBJ2-2|TRBV2
CASTQTQNTGELFF
>many|TRBJ2-1|TRBV20-1
CSASDRGFYNEQFF
>few|TRBJ1-3|TRBV5-5
CASSFPQQLSGNTIYF
>few|TRBJ2-1|TRBV7-3
CASSLGGSRNEQFF